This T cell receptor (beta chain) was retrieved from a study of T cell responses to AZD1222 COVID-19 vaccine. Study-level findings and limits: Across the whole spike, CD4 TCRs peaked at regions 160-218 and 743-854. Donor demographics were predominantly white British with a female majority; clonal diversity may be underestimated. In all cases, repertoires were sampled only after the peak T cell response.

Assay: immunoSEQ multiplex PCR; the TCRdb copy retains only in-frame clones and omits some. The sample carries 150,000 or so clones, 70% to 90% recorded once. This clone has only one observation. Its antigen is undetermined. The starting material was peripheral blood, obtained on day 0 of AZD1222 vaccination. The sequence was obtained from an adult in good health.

DNA of the CDR3: TGTGCCAGCAGTCTACAATTGACAGGCCGGCTGGGGCAGTACTTC. Amino acid sequence: CASSLQLTGRLGQYF. The V call is TRBV28, the J call TRBJ2-7; tentatively, D is TRBD1 (6 bases). The CDR3 is made up of 15 amino acids. Germline V gene lookup returns CDR1 MDHEN and CDR2 SYDVKM. V was shortened by 5 bases and J by 9 bases, with 23 bases between the two germline ends.